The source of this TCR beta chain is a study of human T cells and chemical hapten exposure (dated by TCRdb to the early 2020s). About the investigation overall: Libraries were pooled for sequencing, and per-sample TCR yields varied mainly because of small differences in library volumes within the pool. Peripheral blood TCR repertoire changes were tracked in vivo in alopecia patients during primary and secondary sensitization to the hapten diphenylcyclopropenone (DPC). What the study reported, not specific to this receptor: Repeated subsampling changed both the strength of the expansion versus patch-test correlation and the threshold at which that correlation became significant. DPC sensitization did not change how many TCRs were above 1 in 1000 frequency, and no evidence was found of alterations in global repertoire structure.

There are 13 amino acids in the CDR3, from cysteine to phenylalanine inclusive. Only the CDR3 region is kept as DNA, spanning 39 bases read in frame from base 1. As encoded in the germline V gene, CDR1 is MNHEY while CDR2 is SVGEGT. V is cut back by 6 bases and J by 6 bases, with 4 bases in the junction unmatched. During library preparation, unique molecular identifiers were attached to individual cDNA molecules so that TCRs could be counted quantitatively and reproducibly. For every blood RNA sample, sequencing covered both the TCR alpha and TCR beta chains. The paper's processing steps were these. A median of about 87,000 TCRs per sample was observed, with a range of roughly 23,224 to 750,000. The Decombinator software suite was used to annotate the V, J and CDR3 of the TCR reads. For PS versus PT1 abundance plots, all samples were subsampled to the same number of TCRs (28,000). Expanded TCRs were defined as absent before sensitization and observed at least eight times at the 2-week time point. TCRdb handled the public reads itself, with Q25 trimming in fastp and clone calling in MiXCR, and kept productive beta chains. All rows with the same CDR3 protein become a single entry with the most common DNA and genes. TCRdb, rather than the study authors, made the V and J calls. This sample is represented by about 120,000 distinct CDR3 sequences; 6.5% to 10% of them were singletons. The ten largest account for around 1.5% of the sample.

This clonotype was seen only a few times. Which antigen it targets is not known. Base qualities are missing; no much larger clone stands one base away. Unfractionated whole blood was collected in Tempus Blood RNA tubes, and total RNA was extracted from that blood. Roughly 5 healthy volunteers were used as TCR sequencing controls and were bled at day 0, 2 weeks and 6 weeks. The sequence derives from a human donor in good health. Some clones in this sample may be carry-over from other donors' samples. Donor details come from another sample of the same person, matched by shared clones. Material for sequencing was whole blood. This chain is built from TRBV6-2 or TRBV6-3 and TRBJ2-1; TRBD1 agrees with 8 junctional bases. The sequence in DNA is TGTGCCAGCAGCCTAGGACAGGGCAATGAGCAGTTCTTC. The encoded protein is CASSLGQGNEQFF.